The 6 T cell receptor beta chains below all came from one sample that was sequenced in a study of vaccination and CD4 T cells after COVID-19 (dated 2022 in TCRdb). In light of the paper, this sample's treatment or condition label describes: 10-day PBMC culture with coronavirus spike peptide pools or control peptides (ViraFEST assay). Library method: PCR. The run used an Illumina iSeq 100. At the Johns Hopkins FTIC core, DNA from the cultured CD4+ T cells underwent TCR sequencing with the Oncomine TCR Beta short-read assay. TCRdb passed the public sequencing reads through fastp at Q25 and MiXCR, retaining productive beta sequences. CDR3 protein duplicates are merged, each entry listing the most common genes and DNA. This sample gives about 11,000 distinct CDR3 sequences in total; about three quarters of them show up just once. The top ten hold 10% of the sample. The antigens of these receptors remain unknown.

Sample: CD4+ T cells from blood, cultured in vitro. The receptors stem from a human donor who had recovered from COVID-19.

This clonotype was counted between two and nine times. V gene TRBV19 combines with J gene TRBJ1-2, with TRBD1 identical over 8 bases. Germline V gene sequence: CDR1 LNHDA, CDR2 SQIVND (reference sequence). The junction had 9 bases not matched to a gene; V was cut back by 9 bases and J by 3 bases. The CDR3 covers 14 residues. CDR3 loop: CASRYSTGDYGYTF. The CDR3 DNA is TGTGCCAGCCGCTATTCGACAGGGGACTATGGCTACACCTTC.

This clonotype was seen only once. The V call is TRBV19, the J call TRBJ2-2; 7 positions agree with TRBD2. Germline trimming cut 4 bases from V and 4 bases from J; bases unmatched to any gene: 6. Germline CDR1 is LNHDA and CDR2 is SQIVND (reference sequence). The CDR3 sequence is 15 residues long. CDR3 nucleotide sequence: TGTGCCAGTAGTACACCCGGGACTACCACCGGGGAGCTGTTTTTT. Protein sequence: CASSTPGTTTGELFF.

The V call is TRBV6-2 or TRBV6-3, the J call TRBJ1-2; 7 bases are a match to TRBD1. Per the germline V gene, CDR1 is MNHEY and CDR2 is SVGEGT. Trimming cost V 6 bases and J 4 bases; bases outside gene matches: 8. The CDR3 has 14 residues. In DNA, the CDR3 is TGTGCCAGCAGGCTGGGACAGACACGCTATGGCTACACCTTC. Encoded protein: CASRLGQTRYGYTF.

CDR3 sequence (DNA): TGTGCCAGCAGCCCGGATCGTTCTGGAAACACCATATATTTT. Residues: CASSPDRSGNTIYF. The J gene is TRBJ1-3, the V gene TRBV7-8; D not certain. V lost 5 bases, J lost 1 base, and 9 bases lay in between. The germline gives CDR1 SGHVS, CDR2 FQNEAQ. This CDR3 has 14 residues.

The gene calls are TRBV6-2 or TRBV6-3 and TRBJ1-4; unclear D gene. Trimming took off 0 bases at V and 10 bases at J, with 18 bases between the two ends. The germline gives CDR1 MNHEY, CDR2 SVGEGT. The CDR3 is 16 residues long. CDR3: CASSYSGPIRTRKLFF. The CDR3 DNA reads as TGTGCCAGCAGTTACTCCGGACCCATAAGGACGAGAAAACTGTTTTTT.

The table lists this clonotype with a count of one. V and J are TRBV7-2 and TRBJ1-1, with 8 nucleotides matching TRBD1. The CDR3 runs 14 residues. Germline V gene data show CDR1 as SGHTA and CDR2 as FQGNSA. The junction had 8 bases not matched to a gene; V was cut back by 5 bases and J by 6 bases. The CDR3 sequence is CASSRTTGAAEAFF. The CDR3 DNA reads as TGTGCCAGCAGCCGAACGACAGGGGCGGCTGAAGCTTTCTTT. The full variable domain, rest sourced from reference TRBV7-2 and TRBJ1-1, is GAGVSQSPSNKVTEKGKDVELRCDPISGHTALYWYRQSLGQGLEFLIYFQGNSAPDKSGLPSDRFSAERTGGSVSTLTIQRTQQEDSAVYLCASSRTTGAAEAFFGQGTRLTVV.